What follows is one T cell receptor beta chain and its context. Germline loops: CDR1 LGHNA, CDR2 YSLEER. With 3 bases removed from V and 4 bases from J, the gap between germline ends came to 4 bases. The CDR3 length is 12 residues. This sample is drawn from a study of blood T cell repertoires in COVID-19. Study in general: From the United States, Italy and Spain came samples of acute and convalescent COVID-19. The analysed material was cDNA or gDNA that came from T cells, B-cell-depleted T cells, or PBMCs.

In the authors' methods: Amplified reference gene primers provided the basis for estimating nucleated cell counts. The data were produced by immunoSEQ multiplex PCR, yet TCRdb's version contains in-frame clones alone and is incomplete. Clone size and the V and J calls come from that table; the DNA yielded D and trimming. The data show about 100,000 clones, about 80% seen once. This clonotype was sampled from a man between 65 and 85 years old with active or convalescent COVID-19. This chain links TRBV4-3 with TRBJ2-1; D unclear. Sequencing used peripheral blood. This chain's CDR3 is CASSHLYNEQFF. CDR3 nucleotides: TGCGCCAGCAGCCACCTGTACAATGAGCAGTTCTTC.